This TCR beta chain emerged from a study of blood T cells in healthy people across ages. Background on the study: Capturing about one barcoded beta molecule per two T cells was achieved by template switching.

Next came a second PCR, run for about 7 to 12 cycles, which used a sample-barcoded 5' primer along with a J-beta primer mix. TCRdb recomputed calls from the 5' RACE reads with MiXCR, one row per CDR3 protein. The repertoire includes approximately 700,000 distinct CDR3 sequences, 32% of them detected once, and roughly 14% sits in the top ten. This clonotype was counted at least ten times. CDR3 size: 13 residues. Germline values: CDR1 SQVTM, CDR2 ANQGSEA. The V and J ends lost 4 bases and 4 bases respectively, with 10 bases between them. The authors isolated at least 6.5 million PBMCs per sample. The sample comprised blood. This TCR was sampled from a woman of 80 years or more in good health. The J gene is TRBJ1-4, the V gene TRBV29-1; the D is unclear. The CDR3 DNA reads as TGCAGCGTTGGTGGCACGAGTAATGAAAAACTGTTTTTT. This gives the protein CSVGGTSNEKLFF.